This TCR beta chain was identified in a study of breast tumors, draining lymph nodes, adjacent tissues. TCRdb ran MiXCR on the multiplex PCR reads and lists one entry per CDR3 protein. The data show 150,000 to 200,000 distinct CDR3 sequences, around 35% seen once. Broader study findings: Tumors had less TCR diversity than lymph nodes, more than nontumor tissue. The data were judged consistent with most tumor T cells coming from lymph node and expanding in tumor. Tumor T cell lymph node origin was a supported hypothesis, not proven. Luminal-like breast cancer showed significantly greater tumor-nontumor repertoire similarity than basal-like breast cancer did.

CDR3 length: 13 amino acids. Trimming stripped 3 bases from V and 10 bases from J, with 10 bases between. The germline V gene encodes CDR1 SGHAT and CDR2 FQDESV (reference sequence). In its sample, this clonotype was seen many times. No antigen is known for it. Axillary draining lymph nodes of breast cancer patients supplied the node samples. The specimen sequenced was axillary lymph node tissue. This TCR was recovered from a female donor with breast cancer. Some clones in this sample may be carry-over from other donors' samples. This sequence joins TRBV11-1 and TRBJ1-6, with D tentatively TRBD1 (5 bases). The CDR3 here is CASSFRVRSPLHF. Written as DNA, the CDR3 is TGTGCCAGCAGCTTCAGGGTCCGGTCACCCCTCCACTTT.